This passage covers 18 T cell receptor beta chains from one sample sequenced in a study of cytomegalovirus exposure and HLA in healthy donors. Both 60 Vbeta primers and 13 Jbeta primers went into the PCR. The data were produced by immunoSEQ multiplex PCR, yet TCRdb's version contains in-frame clones alone and is incomplete. The sample lists 100,000 to 150,000 clones, around 86% seen once, with 0.55% to 0.75% in the top ten. Sequencing input: PBMCs. Receptors originate from a man younger than 35 in good health and CMV-seronegative.

This clone was observed a handful of times. This rearrangement joins TRBV30 to TRBJ1-2; no clear D gene. Deletions cut 2 bases from V and 13 bases from J, with 17 bases between. The CDR3 length is 12 residues. Germline V gene data show CDR1 as GTSNPN and CDR2 as SVGIG (reference sequence). Here the CDR3 DNA reads TGTGCCTGGAGTCCTTGGGAGGCCCAACTCACCTTC. It translates to CAWSPWEAQLTF.

The gene calls are TRBV6-5 and TRBJ1-2; a weak D match, TRBD1 (6 bases). V lost 3 bases, J lost 7 bases, and 12 bases lay in between. Per germline, CDR1 MNHEY and CDR2 SVGAGI. This CDR3 is built from 13 residues. The CDR3 DNA reads TGTGCCAGCAGTTATGGGGGGGCCCGTGGCTACACCTTC. Encoded protein: CASSYGGARGYTF.

This clone was detected only a few times. The V gene is TRBV2, the J gene TRBJ1-2; 11 bases are a match to TRBD1. CDR1 and CDR2 (germline): SNHLY, FYNNEI. The CDR3 loop spans 15 amino acids. Trimming cost V 4 bases and J 7 bases; bases outside gene matches: 8. CDR3 sequence reads: CASSGTGGAPIGYTF. CDR3 sequence (DNA): TGTGCCAGCAGTGGGACAGGGGGCGCCCCTATTGGCTACACCTTC.

The chain carries TRBV19 and TRBJ1-5, with D possibly TRBD1 on 5 matching bases. Deletions cut 3 bases from V and 0 bases from J, with 12 bases between. The CDR3 contains 16 residues. Germline V lookup: CDR1 LNHDA, CDR2 SQIVND (reference sequence). CDR3 amino acids: CASSIGGGYSNQPQHF. Here the CDR3 DNA reads TGTGCCAGTAGTATCGGGGGGGGGTATAGCAATCAGCCCCAGCATTTT. The whole variable domain, filled in from reference TRBV19 and TRBJ1-5, reads DGGITQSPKYLFRKEGQNVTLSCEQNLNHDAMYWYRQDPGQGLRLIYYSQIVNDFQKGDIAEGYSVSREKKESFPLTVTSAQKNPTAFYLCASSIGGGYSNQPQHFGDGTRLSIL.

V usage is TRBV9 and J usage is TRBJ1-1; TRBD1 aligns across 7 bases. This CDR3 comprises 16 residues. V shed 2 bases and J 1 base; nucleotides not matched to a gene: 8. CDR1 and CDR2 (germline): SGDLS, YYNGEE. The CDR3 region has the DNA TGTGCCAGCAGCGTTGGACAGGCGATATCGAACACTGAAGCTTTCTTT. As protein: CASSVGQAISNTEAFF. Combining the CDR3 with reference TRBV9 and TRBJ1-1 gives the whole variable domain DSGVTQTPKHLITATGQRVTLRCSPRSGDLSVYWYQQSLDQGLQFLIQYYNGEERAKGNILERFSAQQFPDLHSELNLSSLELGDSALYFCASSVGQAISNTEAFFGQGTRLTVV.

The rearrangement links TRBV7-9 to TRBJ2-1, with 11 positions matching TRBD1. J gave up 5 bases and V 4 bases, and 4 bases lay outside the gene matches. The CDR3 totals 15 residues. Germline V gene sequence: CDR1 SEHNR, CDR2 FQNEAQ (reference sequence). CDR3 amino acids: CASSYGQGAHNEQFF. CDR3 coding DNA: TGTGCCAGCAGCTACGGACAGGGGGCTCACAATGAGCAGTTCTTC.

This clone was observed a single time. This rearrangement joins TRBV28 to TRBJ1-2; 9 bases are a match to TRBD1. After removal of 7 bases from V and 5 bases from J, the junction contained 11 bases not matched to a gene. The CDR3 spans 15 residues. Germline CDR1 is MDHEN and CDR2 is SYDVKM. CDR3 DNA sequence: TGTGCCAGCAAGGCTGGTCGGGACAGGGTGTATGGCTACACCTTC. This codes for CASKAGRDRVYGYTF.

This chain connects TRBV19 to TRBJ1-1; D possibly corresponds to TRBD1 (5 bases). This CDR3 contains 14 residues. V gave up 4 bases and J gave up 5 bases, with 14 bases separating them. CDR1 and CDR2 from the germline V gene are LNHDA and SQIVND (reference sequence). CDR3 sequence (DNA): TGTGCCAGTAGTACTCGGGCAGGGTGGACTGAAGCTTTCTTT. This sequence encodes CASSTRAGWTEAFF.

This clone appeared a few times. J is TRBJ1-1 and V is TRBV7-9, with D unresolved. The length of the CDR3 is 13 residues. Per the germline V gene, CDR1 is SEHNR and CDR2 is FQNEAQ (reference sequence). The V and J ends lost 2 bases and 9 bases respectively, with 13 bases between them. CDR3: CASSLSRYGKAFF. The DNA for the CDR3 is TGTGCCAGCAGCTTATCTCGGTATGGTAAAGCTTTCTTT.

This clone was counted once. This chain connects TRBV30 to TRBJ1-1, with TRBD1 as a possible D gene (5 bases). From germline, CDR1 is GTSNPN and CDR2 SVGIG (reference sequence). The V gene lost 2 bases and the J gene lost 1 base, with 8 bases spanning the gap. The CDR3 contains 13 residues. DNA of the CDR3: TGTGCCTGGAGTATGACAGCGAACACTGAAGCTTTCTTT. Its protein is CAWSMTANTEAFF.

J is TRBJ2-3 and V is TRBV5-1, with 9 bases matching TRBD1. The CDR3 contains 16 residues. J was trimmed by 2 bases and V by 1 base; bases with no gene match: 5. Germline V gives CDR1 SGHRS, CDR2 YFSETQ. CDR3 sequence: CASSLSGQGPTDTQYF. CDR3 in DNA: TGCGCCAGCAGCTTGTCGGGACAGGGCCCCACAGATACGCAGTATTTT.

CDR3 loop: CATSRTGQYNSPLHF. The CDR3 coding sequence is TGTGCCACCAGCAGGACGGGACAGTATAATTCACCCCTCCACTTT. The chain has TRBV15 and TRBJ1-6; 7 positions agree with TRBD1. Germline-derived CDR1 and CDR2 are LNHNV and YYDKDF (reference sequence). V dropped 3 bases and J dropped 4; count of bases not matched to a gene: 3. The CDR3 loop spans 15 amino acids.

About this clone: This specimen includes other DNA sequences encoding the same CDR3. The genes are TRBV9 and TRBJ1-5; D might be TRBD1 (5 bases). CDR3 length equals 15 residues. The germline V gene encodes CDR1 SGDLS and CDR2 YYNGEE. Trimming left V 0 bases short and J 1 base short, with 8 bases between. CDR3 DNA: TGTGCCAGCAGCGTAGATGGGGGGAGCAATCAGCCCCAGCATTTT. This encodes CASSVDGGSNQPQHF.

V usage is TRBV2 and J usage is TRBJ1-2; 9 bases line up with TRBD1. Per germline, CDR1 SNHLY and CDR2 FYNNEI. The trim removed 6 bases at V and 11 bases at J, leaving 10 bases unmatched. The CDR3 has 13 residues. Written as DNA, the CDR3 is TGTGCCAGCAGGGCCCGGGACAGGGAGATTTACACCTTC. Protein sequence: CASRARDREIYTF.

This clone was observed a single time. The rearrangement uses TRBV7-9 and TRBJ1-4; 7 bases match TRBD1. Germline values: CDR1 SEHNR, CDR2 FQNEAQ (reference sequence). Trimming removed 1 base from V and 13 bases from J; junction bases left unmatched: 6. The CDR3 consists of 13 residues. The CDR3 protein is CASSLEGGQPLFF. The CDR3 nucleotides are TGTGCCAGCAGCTTAGAGGGGGGACAGCCACTGTTTTTT.

The chain recombines TRBV10-3 with TRBJ1-5, with 9 bases aligning to TRBD1. The ends lost 6 bases at V and 5 bases at J; junction bases unmatched: 5. Germline CDR1 reads ENHRY; CDR2 reads SYGVKD. This CDR3 has 14 amino acids. The CDR3, as DNA: TGTGCCATCAGAACAGGGGGCGTCGATCAGCCCCAGCATTTT. It translates to CAIRTGGVDQPQHF.

The V call is TRBV4-3, the J call TRBJ1-1; 7 bases are a match to TRBD1. Germline-derived CDR1 and CDR2 are LGHNA and YSLEER. The length of the CDR3 is 13 residues. The J segment lost 11 bases and the V segment lost 0 bases, leaving 6 bases of the junction unmatched. The CDR3 bases are TGCGCCAGCAGCCAAGATAATGGCAGGGGGGCTTTCTTT. Protein: CASSQDNGRGAFF.

This clone showed up just a few times. This sequence joins TRBV2 and TRBJ1-6, with 7 bases fitting TRBD1. Losses at the gene ends were 6 bases for V and 6 bases for J; bases not matched to a gene: 5. This CDR3 is built from 14 residues. Germline V CDR1 and CDR2: SNHLY, FYNNEI. CDR3 sequence (DNA): TGTGCCAGCAGACAGGGGAGGATTAATTCACCCCTCCACTTT. Amino acid sequence: CASRQGRINSPLHF.